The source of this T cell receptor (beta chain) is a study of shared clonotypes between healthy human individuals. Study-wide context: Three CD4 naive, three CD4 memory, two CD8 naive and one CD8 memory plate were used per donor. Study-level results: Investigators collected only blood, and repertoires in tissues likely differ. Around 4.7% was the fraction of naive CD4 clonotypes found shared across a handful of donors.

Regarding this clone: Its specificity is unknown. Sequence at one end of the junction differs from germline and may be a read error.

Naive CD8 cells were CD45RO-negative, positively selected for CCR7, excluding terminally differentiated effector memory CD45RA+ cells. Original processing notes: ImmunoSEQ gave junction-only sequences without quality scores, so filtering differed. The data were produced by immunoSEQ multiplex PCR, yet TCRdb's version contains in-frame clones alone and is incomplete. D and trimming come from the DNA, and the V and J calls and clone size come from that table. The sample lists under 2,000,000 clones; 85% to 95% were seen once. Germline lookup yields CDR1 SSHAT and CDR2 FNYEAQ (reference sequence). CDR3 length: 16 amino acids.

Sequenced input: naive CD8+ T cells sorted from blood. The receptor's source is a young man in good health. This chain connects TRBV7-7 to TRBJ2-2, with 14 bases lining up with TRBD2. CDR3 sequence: CASRPGLAGGPGELFF. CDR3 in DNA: TGTGCTAGCAGACCCGGACTAGCGGGGGGTCCCGGGGAGCTGTTTTTT. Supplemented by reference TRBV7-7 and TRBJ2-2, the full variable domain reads GAGVSQSPRYKVTKRGQDVTLRCDPISSHATLYWYQQALGQGPEFLTYFNYEAQPDKSGLPSDRFSAERPEGSISTLTIQRTEQRDSAMYRCASRPGLAGGPGELFFGEGSRLTVL.